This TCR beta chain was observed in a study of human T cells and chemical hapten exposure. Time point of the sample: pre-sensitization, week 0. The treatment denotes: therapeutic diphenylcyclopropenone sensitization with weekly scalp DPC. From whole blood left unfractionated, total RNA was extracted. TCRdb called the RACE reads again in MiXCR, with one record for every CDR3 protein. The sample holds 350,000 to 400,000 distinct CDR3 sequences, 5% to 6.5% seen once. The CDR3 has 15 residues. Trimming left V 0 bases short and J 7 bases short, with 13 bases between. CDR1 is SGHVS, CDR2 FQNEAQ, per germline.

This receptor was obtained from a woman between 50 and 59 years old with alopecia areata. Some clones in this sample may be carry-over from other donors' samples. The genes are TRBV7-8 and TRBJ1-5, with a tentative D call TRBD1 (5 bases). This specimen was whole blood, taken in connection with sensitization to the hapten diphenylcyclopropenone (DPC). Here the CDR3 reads CASSLAHQGQQPQHF. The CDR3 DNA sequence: TGTGCCAGCAGCTTAGCGCATCAGGGCCAGCAGCCCCAGCATTTT.